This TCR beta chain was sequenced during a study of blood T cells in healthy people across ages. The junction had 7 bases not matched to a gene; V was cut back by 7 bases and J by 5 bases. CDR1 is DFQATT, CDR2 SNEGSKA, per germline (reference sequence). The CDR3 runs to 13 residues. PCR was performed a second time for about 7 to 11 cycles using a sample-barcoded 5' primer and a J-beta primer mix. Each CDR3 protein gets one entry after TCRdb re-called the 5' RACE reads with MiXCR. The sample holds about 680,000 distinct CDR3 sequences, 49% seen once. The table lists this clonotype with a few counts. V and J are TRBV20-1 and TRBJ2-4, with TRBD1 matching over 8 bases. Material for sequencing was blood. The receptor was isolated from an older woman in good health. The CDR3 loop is CSGRQGIENIQYF. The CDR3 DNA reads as TGCAGTGGCCGACAGGGGATCGAAAACATTCAGTACTTC.